This entry lists 30 T cell receptor beta chains sequenced from one sample in a study of blood T cell repertoires in COVID-19. The repertoire was sequenced with immunoSEQ multiplex PCR; TCRdb's copy has only in-frame clones and lacks some. This sample has tens of thousands of clones; approximately 80% occur once, and the top ten carry around 2.5%. The sample taken for sequencing was peripheral blood. Receptors were obtained from a woman in her sixties or seventies with COVID-19, enrolled during active disease.

This chain connects TRBV12-3 or TRBV12-4 to TRBJ1-1; D is ambiguous. The CDR3 consists of 12 residues. V dropped 4 bases and J dropped 1 base, with 4 bases sitting between them. CDR3: CASSWANTEAFF. CDR3 coding DNA: TGTGCCAGCAGTTGGGCGAACACTGAAGCTTTCTTT.

V usage is TRBV2 and J usage is TRBJ1-4; D not certain. V lost 7 bases, J lost 0 bases, and 9 bases lay in between. This CDR3 is built from 14 residues. Germline lookup yields CDR1 SNHLY and CDR2 FYNNEI. The CDR3 nucleotides are TGTGCCAGCACTTACAGTGCAACTAATGAAAAACTGTTTTTT. Translating it yields CASTYSATNEKLFF.

The chain carries TRBV6-5 and TRBJ1-1; D may be TRBD1 (5 bases). The CDR3 covers 13 residues. V lost 6 bases and J 1 base, leaving 9 bases between the germline ends. CDR1 and CDR2 (germline): MNHEY, SVGAGI. In DNA, the CDR3 is TGTGCCAGCAGGAGGGACTGGAACACTGAAGCTTTCTTT. Translating gives CASRRDWNTEAFF.

V usage is TRBV6-1 and J usage is TRBJ1-5; 10 nucleotides agree with TRBD1. The germline CDR1 and CDR2 sequences are MNHNS and SASEGT. Losses at the gene ends were 4 bases for V and 2 bases for J; bases not matched to a gene: 5. The CDR3 is made up of 16 amino acids. CDR3 nucleotides: TGTGCCAGCAGTGGGGACAGGGGAGAGGGCAATCAGCCCCAGCATTTT. Its protein is CASSGDRGEGNQPQHF.

This clone has a handful of counts. The chain has TRBV2 and TRBJ1-1; D unresolved. The CDR3 consists of 12 residues. The V end was cut by 4 bases, the J end by 5 bases, with 8 bases between. The germline gives CDR1 SNHLY, CDR2 FYNNEI. CDR3 DNA: TGTGCCAGCAGTGGCCTATGGACTGAAGCTTTCTTT. Translation gives CASSGLWTEAFF. Full variable domain (remainder filled in from reference TRBV2 and TRBJ1-1): EPEVTQTPSHQVTQMGQEVILRCVPISNHLYFYWYRQILGQKVEFLVSFYNNEISEKSEIFDDQFSVERPDGSNFTLKIRSTKLEDSAMYFCASSGLWTEAFFGQGTRLTVV.

The V gene is TRBV2, the J gene TRBJ1-5; no clear D. The germline V gene has CDR1 SNHLY and CDR2 FYNNEI. The V gene lost 3 bases and the J gene lost 4 bases, with 10 bases spanning the gap. The CDR3 runs 14 residues. The CDR3 spells CASSDVTTNQPQHF. CDR3 nucleotides: TGTGCCAGCAGTGATGTGACAACTAATCAGCCCCAGCATTTT. Full variable domain (remainder filled in from reference TRBV2 and TRBJ1-5): EPEVTQTPSHQVTQMGQEVILRCVPISNHLYFYWYRQILGQKVEFLVSFYNNEISEKSEIFDDQFSVERPDGSNFTLKIRSTKLEDSAMYFCASSDVTTNQPQHFGDGTRLSIL.

The chain has TRBV7-9 and TRBJ1-4; 7 bases are shared with TRBD1. The junction had 3 bases not matched to a gene; V was cut back by 4 bases and J by 7 bases. The CDR3 covers 13 residues. Germline-derived CDR1 and CDR2 are SEHNR and FQNEAQ (reference sequence). CDR3 coding DNA: TGTGCCAGCAGCTCCGGGACAGCTGAAAAACTGTTTTTT. Protein sequence: CASSSGTAEKLFF.

The chain links TRBV4-3 to TRBJ1-1; tentative D call: TRBD1 (5 bases). Per the germline V gene, CDR1 is LGHNA and CDR2 is YSLEER. Trimming left V 0 bases short and J 3 bases short, with 11 bases between. The CDR3 consists of 15 residues. CDR3 nucleotide sequence: TGCGCCAGCAGCCAAGATATAGGCAGGGACACTGAAGCTTTCTTT. Its translation: CASSQDIGRDTEAFF.

The chain combines TRBV6-5 with TRBJ1-2; weak D call: TRBD1 (5 bases). CDR1 MNHEY and CDR2 SVGAGI come from the germline V gene. This CDR3 contains 14 residues. Trimming cost V 6 bases and J 2 bases, with 13 bases left between them. Here the CDR3 DNA reads TGTGCCAGCAGCTGGGGGGACCTCAACTATGGCTACACCTTC. Translated: CASSWGDLNYGYTF.

This chain uses TRBV9 with TRBJ2-1; TRBD2 matches 13 bases. Germline assignment: CDR1 SGDLS and CDR2 YYNGEE. The trim removed 1 base at V and 5 bases at J, leaving 0 bases unmatched. The CDR3 consists of 15 residues. The CDR3 bases are TGTGCCAGCAGCGTAACTAGCGGGGGGGACAATGAGCAGTTCTTC. Translated, it gives CASSVTSGGDNEQFF.

This clone was detected a few times. The chain links TRBV24-1 to TRBJ2-2; 9 nucleotides agree with TRBD2. The V gene's germline CDR1 is KGHDR and CDR2 SFDVKD. The J segment lost 7 bases and the V segment lost 3 bases, leaving 8 bases of the junction unmatched. This CDR3 spans 16 amino acids. In DNA, the CDR3 is TGTGCCACCAGTGATGGTGCTAGCGGGAATAACGGGGAGCTGTTTTTT. This encodes CATSDGASGNNGELFF.

The V gene is TRBV3-1 (or the pseudogene TRBV3-2), the J gene TRBJ1-2; tentatively, D is TRBD1 (5 bases). The germline V gene encodes CDR1 LGHDT and CDR2 YNNKEL (reference sequence). The CDR3 covers 14 residues. V lost 0 bases, J lost 5 bases, and 10 bases lay in between. This chain's CDR3 is CASSQDNGGYGYTF. The CDR3 coding sequence is TGTGCCAGCAGCCAAGATAACGGGGGATATGGCTACACCTTC.

The chain has TRBV18 and TRBJ1-5, with D unresolved. Trimming stripped 0 bases from V and 0 bases from J, with 6 bases between. This CDR3 has 15 residues. Germline V CDR1 and CDR2: KGHSH, LQKENI. The CDR3 loop is CASSPPTYSNQPQHF. Written as DNA, the CDR3 is TGTGCCAGCTCACCACCGACTTATAGCAATCAGCCCCAGCATTTT.

The rearrangement joins TRBV7-8 to TRBJ2-1; 12 bases map to TRBD2. The CDR3 totals 17 residues. The ends lost 3 bases at V and 0 bases at J; junction bases unmatched: 3. Germline values: CDR1 SGHVS, CDR2 FQNEAQ. The CDR3 loop is CASSFGLAGSSYNEQFF. DNA for the CDR3: TGTGCCAGCAGCTTCGGACTAGCGGGGAGCTCCTACAATGAGCAGTTCTTC.

This chain joins TRBV12-3 or TRBV12-4 and TRBJ1-2; D unresolved. The length of the CDR3 is 13 residues. The germline V and J ends were trimmed by 4 bases and 4 bases, with 10 bases remaining between them. Here the CDR3 reads CASSSGNRYGYTF. The CDR3 DNA reads as TGTGCCAGCAGTTCCGGTAACCGCTATGGCTACACCTTC.

The rearrangement joins TRBV2 to TRBJ1-1; weak D call: TRBD1 (6 bases). The CDR3 contains 14 residues. Germline loops: CDR1 SNHLY, CDR2 FYNNEI. V shed 6 bases and J shed 3 bases, with 14 bases lying between them. The CDR3, as DNA: TGTGCCAGCAGGAAGGACAGCGGCTACACTGAAGCTTTCTTT. Protein product: CASRKDSGYTEAFF.

This clone occurred a few times. The chain joins TRBV18 to TRBJ2-7; 7 bases map to TRBD2. V trimming: 3 bases; J trimming: 6 bases; junction bases outside the gene matches: 2. The germline CDR1 and CDR2 sequences are KGHSH and LQKENI. This CDR3 has 12 amino acids. The DNA of the CDR3 is TGTGCCAGCTCACCTCGCGGGAGCGAGCAGTACTTC. This codes for CASSPRGSEQYF.

The rearrangement uses TRBV5-1 and TRBJ1-2; TRBD1 aligns across 7 bases. This CDR3 is 15 amino acids long. The junction had 4 bases not matched to a gene; V was cut back by 0 bases and J by 2 bases. Germline V CDR1 and CDR2: SGHRS, YFSETQ. The CDR3 here is CASSLATGENYGYTF. The CDR3 nucleotides are TGCGCCAGCAGCTTGGCCACAGGGGAGAACTATGGCTACACCTTC.

This sequence joins TRBV12-5 and TRBJ2-5, with unresolved D. Trimming stripped 6 bases from V and 2 bases from J, with 13 bases between. The length of the CDR3 is 14 residues. The germline V gene has CDR1 LGHNT and CDR2 FRNRAP. The CDR3 spells CASGTQAAQETQYF. As DNA, the CDR3 is TGTGCTAGTGGAACCCAGGCCGCTCAAGAGACCCAGTACTTC.

This sequence joins TRBV5-1 and TRBJ2-2; the D is unclear. V lost 5 bases, J lost 7 bases, and 12 bases lay in between. The V gene's germline CDR1 is SGHRS and CDR2 YFSETQ. This CDR3 has 13 residues. The CDR3 DNA reads TGCGCCAGCAGTATCACCGAGGTCGGGGAGCTGTTTTTT. It specifies CASSITEVGELFF.

This chain uses TRBV7-9 with TRBJ2-1; possibly TRBD2 for D (5 bases). Trimming took off 5 bases at V and 6 bases at J, with 20 bases between the two ends. This CDR3 has 16 residues. Germline V gene lookup returns CDR1 SEHNR and CDR2 FQNEAQ (reference sequence). The CDR3 protein is CASSTPPADLVNEQFF. The CDR3 region has the DNA TGTGCCAGCAGCACGCCGCCAGCGGATTTAGTCAATGAGCAGTTCTTC.

This chain links TRBV7-8 with TRBJ2-7, with 8 bases identical to TRBD1. In germline, CDR1 is SGHVS, CDR2 FQNEAQ. CDR3 length: 15 residues. V was pared by 4 bases and J by 3 bases, with 8 bases of the junction left unmatched. The CDR3 DNA is TGTGCCAGCAGCTCCTTCCGACAGGGGAACTACGAGCAGTACGTC. This translates into CASSSFRQGNYEQYV.

The chain employs TRBV11-3 and TRBJ2-1; a possible D gene is TRBD2 (7 bases). The CDR3 contains 17 residues. Per germline, CDR1 SGHNT and CDR2 YENEEA. With 5 bases removed from V and 4 bases from J, the gap between germline ends came to 21 bases. CDR3 sequence: CASSAGEGRGPYNEQFF. The CDR3 DNA reads TGTGCCAGCAGCGCTGGGGAGGGGCGGGGGCCGTACAATGAGCAGTTCTTC.

V usage is TRBV5-6 and J usage is TRBJ2-7, with a tentative D call TRBD2 (5 bases). Germline CDR1 SGHDT, CDR2 YYEEEE. The CDR3 consists of 15 residues. V lost 1 base and J 2 bases, leaving 13 bases between the germline ends. The CDR3 DNA follows: TGTGCCAGCAGCTTGTTGAGCGGTGGCGCCTACGAGCAGTACGTC. Its translation: CASSLLSGGAYEQYV.

The sample holds one count of this clone. The chain joins TRBV11-1 to TRBJ1-1; tentative D call: TRBD1 (5 bases). Germline V gene lookup returns CDR1 SGHAT and CDR2 FQDESV (reference sequence). This CDR3 spans 14 amino acids. V was shortened by 5 bases and J by 4 bases, with 14 bases between the two germline ends. The DNA of the CDR3 is TGTGCCAGCAGCCAGGGATCTCTAGGCACTGAAGCTTTCTTT. It yields the protein CASSQGSLGTEAFF.

This chain's CDR3 is CASSVVAGQVAGYNEQFF. The DNA of the CDR3 is TGTGCCAGCAGCGTAGTGGCAGGGCAGGTAGCGGGTTACAATGAGCAGTTCTTC. The chain joins TRBV9 to TRBJ2-1; TRBD2 matches 7 bases. The CDR3 consists of 18 residues. In germline, CDR1 is SGDLS, CDR2 YYNGEE. V shed 0 bases, J shed 4 bases, and the junction held 13 bases outside the gene matches.

This chain connects TRBV7-2 to TRBJ2-2, with 8 bases that match TRBD2. The CDR3 is 16 residues long. Germline-derived CDR1 and CDR2 are SGHTA and FQGNSA. V gave up 1 base and J gave up 7 bases; unmatched junction bases: 8. As DNA, the CDR3 is TGTGCCAGCAGCTTAGGGTCAGCGGGGGCCCTCGGGGAGCTGTTTTTT. Protein: CASSLGSAGALGELFF.

The sample holds a few counts of this clone. The CDR3 bases are TGTGCCAGTACAGGGGCGTTCTATGGCTACACCTTC. It translates to CASTGAFYGYTF. This chain uses TRBV19 with TRBJ1-2, with D perhaps matching TRBD1 (6 bases). Germline V gene data show CDR1 as LNHDA and CDR2 as SQIVND (reference sequence). This CDR3 has 12 residues. V dropped 7 bases and J dropped 4 bases, with 10 bases sitting between them.

V and J are TRBV25-1 and TRBJ1-1; 7 nucleotides align to TRBD1. CDR3 length equals 15 residues. The germline CDR1 and CDR2 sequences are MGHDK and SYGVNS. The V gene end was trimmed by 6 bases and the J gene end by 5 bases; junction bases not matched to a gene: 12. The DNA of the CDR3 is TGTGCCAGCAGCCCTGACAGGGCAGAGGGGACTGAAGCTTTCTTT. It encodes CASSPDRAEGTEAFF.

As DNA, the CDR3 is TGTGCCACCAGCCCCCGGGGAAACACCGGGGAGCTGTTTTTT. This encodes CATSPRGNTGELFF. The V gene is TRBV24-1, the J gene TRBJ2-2; possible D gene TRBD2, 5 bases. Germline loops: CDR1 KGHDR, CDR2 SFDVKD. Trimming removed 7 bases at V and 2 bases at J, with 10 bases between. The length of the CDR3 is 14 residues.